This T cell receptor (beta chain) is from a study of cytomegalovirus exposure and HLA in healthy donors. Study-wide findings and caveats: Presence/absence results assume similar sequencing depth per donor, which may not hold. The authors later linked a missense DCLRE1C variant to TCR beta V- and J-gene trimming.

Trimming at V came to 0 bases and at J to 8 bases, leaving 1 base not matched to a gene. The CDR3 is 15 residues long. Germline V gene lookup returns CDR1 MNHEY and CDR2 SVGAGI. The PCR used 60 Vbeta and 13 Jbeta primers. Method: immunoSEQ multiplex PCR; TCRdb's copy keeps in-frame clones and lacks some. Of roughly 150,000 clones detected, over 80% appear once; the ten largest clones hold approximately 2.2%. Points on this clone: Antigen specificity is unknown.

Those who donated were healthy bone marrow donors. Nominally healthy donors were sampled, though unrecorded immune exposures were likely. This receptor was identified in a male donor in good health and CMV-seronegative. The chain has TRBV6-5 and TRBJ1-6; 10 bases line up with TRBD1. What was sequenced was PBMCs. CDR3 region: CASSYSGQGDSPLHF. CDR3 DNA: TGTGCCAGCAGTTACTCAGGACAGGGGGATTCACCCCTCCACTTT.